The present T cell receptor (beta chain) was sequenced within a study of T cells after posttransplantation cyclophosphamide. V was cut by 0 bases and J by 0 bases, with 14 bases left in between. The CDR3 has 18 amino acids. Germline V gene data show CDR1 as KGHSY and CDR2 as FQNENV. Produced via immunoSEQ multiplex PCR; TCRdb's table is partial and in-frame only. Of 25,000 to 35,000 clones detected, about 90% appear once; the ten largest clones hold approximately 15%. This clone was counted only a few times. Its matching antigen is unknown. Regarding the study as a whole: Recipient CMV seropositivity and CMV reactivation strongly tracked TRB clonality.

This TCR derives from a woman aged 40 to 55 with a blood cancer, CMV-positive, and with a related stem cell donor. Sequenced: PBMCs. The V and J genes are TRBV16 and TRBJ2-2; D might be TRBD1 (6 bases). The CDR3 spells CASSQSIFKGANTGELFF. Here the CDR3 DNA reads TGTGCCAGCAGCCAATCGATTTTTAAGGGGGCGAACACCGGGGAGCTGTTTTTT.